Here is one T cell receptor beta chain with its context. The antigen is undetermined. This entry is derived from a study of OX40 agonist ivuxolimab in advanced cancers. Findings of the study overall: Clonal expansion was seen in CD4+ and CD8+ blood T cells by week 6 at 0.1 to 3.0 mg/kg.

The CDR3 has 14 amino acids. Germline V gene lookup returns CDR1 MNHNY and CDR2 SVGAGI (reference sequence). V was trimmed by 6 bases and J by 5 bases, leaving 13 bases between them. The data were produced by immunoSEQ multiplex PCR, yet TCRdb's version contains in-frame clones alone and is incomplete. The table shows under 150,000 clones, with over 75% occurring only once. The sequence was collected from an adult with an advanced solid tumor such as melanoma, head and neck, liver or kidney cancer. The rearrangement uses TRBV6-6 and TRBJ1-4, with D perhaps TRBD1 (5 bases). The material was CD4+ or CD8+ T cells sorted from blood, obtained in a trial of the OX40 agonist ivuxolimab. Here the CDR3 DNA reads TGTGCCAGCAGGATGTTGACAGACAATGAAAAACTGTTTTTT. Translating it yields CASRMLTDNEKLFF.